This T cell receptor (beta chain) was captured in a study of post-analysis software for immune sequencing data. General observations from the study: Controls had lower frequencies than patients of a handful of TRBV segments, which included TRBV5-6, TRBV5-1 and TRBV20-1. Clustering by F measure revealed strong co-clustering among samples prepared together in one batch. Controls had significantly higher normalized Chao1 diversity than multiple sclerosis patients.

Comments on this clonotype: Its specificity is unknown.

V was trimmed by 1 base and J by 1 base, leaving 12 bases between them. This CDR3 comprises 16 residues. CDR1 and CDR2 from the germline V gene are SGHRS and YFSETQ. TCR beta cDNA libraries had unique molecular identifiers. The authors obtained some 500,000 cDNA molecules from approximately 1 to 10 million T cells. Using its own MiXCR run on the PCR reads, TCRdb lists one record per CDR3 protein. Of roughly 800,000 distinct CDR3 sequences detected, roughly 30% appear once; the ten largest clones hold around 0.6%. Sequenced sample: blood. The V call is TRBV5-1, the J call TRBJ1-3; no definite D call. This receptor was obtained from a girl aged 10-17 years with multiple sclerosis. In nucleotides, the CDR3 is TGCGCCAGCAGCTTGAGGCAAGCGGGTTCTGGAAACACCATATATTTT. It is translated as CASSLRQAGSGNTIYF.